The sample holds a few counts of the clone carrying this T cell receptor (beta chain). There are 14 residues in the CDR3. In germline, CDR1 is SGHRS, CDR2 YFSETQ. The ends lost 4 bases at V and 7 bases at J; junction bases unmatched: 9. Some clones are missing from TCRdb's copy, which holds only in-frame ones; the method was immunoSEQ multiplex PCR. The sample has fewer than 50,000 clones, approximately 90% seen once. These data belong to a study of blood T cell repertoires in COVID-19. This chain connects TRBV5-1 to TRBJ1-1, with 8 bases fitting TRBD1. The source material was peripheral blood. This receptor was obtained from an older man with active COVID-19. The CDR3 sequence: CASSPSRDRYEAFF. The CDR3, as DNA: TGCGCCAGCAGCCCGTCCCGGGACAGGTATGAAGCTTTCTTT.